Listed below are T cell receptor beta chains from one sample, sequenced in a study of vaccination effects on CD4 cells after COVID-19. Their antigen targets remain unknown. Measured with immunoSEQ multiplex PCR; TCRdb has only the in-frame clones, and not every one. The table has approximately 74,000 clones, 65% to 75% seen once. The sequencing here drew on CD4+ T cells from PBMCs cultured with HCoV-NL63 spike peptides, taken before COVID-19 vaccination. These receptors were collected from a human donor who received a COVID-19 vaccine. Each CDR3 is given with its conserved first and last residue. D genes are given only for firm matches. A clone size is listed for some rows: how often the clone was seen (once, few, many), or a class if it is expanded.

size: .
V: TRBV3-1/TRBV3-2
D: .
J: TRBJ1-2
CDR3: CASSQDLVTLYGYTF
DNA: TGTGCCAGCAGCCAAGATCTGGTAACACTCTATGGCTACACCTTC

size: .
V: TRBV7-2
D: TRBD1
J: TRBJ1-1
CDR3: CASSTSQTHRGREAFF
DNA: TGTGCCAGCAGCACCTCACAGACACACAGGGGGCGGGAAGCTTTCTTT

size: .
V: TRBV6-2/TRBV6-3
D: TRBD1
J: TRBJ1-5
CDR3: CASSYRQGVSNQPQHF
DNA: TGTGCCAGCAGTTACCGACAGGGAGTGAGCAATCAGCCCCAGCATTTT

size: .
V: TRBV5-1
D: .
J: TRBJ2-1
CDR3: CASSLVGTTDNEQFF
DNA: TGCGCCAGCAGCTTAGTGGGGACAACGGACAATGAGCAGTTCTTC

size: .
V: TRBV12-3/TRBV12-4
D: .
J: TRBJ2-1
CDR3: CASSGRDEQFF
DNA: TGTGCCAGTTCTGGACGAGATGAGCAGTTCTTC

size: few
V: TRBV5-1
D: .
J: TRBJ1-6
CDR3: CASSLFSQGDLSPLHF
DNA: TGCGCCAGCAGCTTGTTTTCGCAGGGAGATTTATCACCCCTCCACTTT

size: .
V: TRBV3-1/TRBV3-2
D: TRBD1
J: TRBJ1-6
CDR3: CASSLQGSNSPLHF
DNA: TGTGCCAGCAGCCTACAGGGGTCTAATTCACCCCTCCACTTT

size: .
V: TRBV19
D: .
J: TRBJ1-5
CDR3: CASSIAELRAGQPQHF
DNA: TGTGCCAGTAGTATAGCAGAACTCCGGGCAGGGCAGCCCCAGCATTTT

size: .
V: TRBV5-1
D: .
J: TRBJ1-6
CDR3: CASSLAGRGSPLHF
DNA: TGCGCCAGCAGCTTGGCAGGTAGGGGTTCACCCCTCCACTTT

size: .
V: TRBV29-1
D: .
J: TRBJ2-2
CDR3: CSARGGVYGELFF
DNA: TGCAGCGCGAGGGGGGGGGTTTACGGGGAGCTGTTTTTT